Below are 10 T cell receptor beta chains sequenced from a single sample in a study of T cells in Graves' hyperthyroidism and ophthalmopathy (dated by TCRdb to about 2019). Receptors were amplified or captured by multiplex PCR. Sequencing relied on an Illumina HiSeq 2000. Amplification of TCR beta CDR3 regions was carried out from RNA transcripts. For the first round of RT-PCR on the TCR CDR3, the HTBI primer set was used together with the Qiagen OneStep RT-PCR kit. TCRdb's own reprocessing of the public reads used fastp at Q25 and MiXCR and kept productive beta chains. Rows with one shared CDR3 protein collapse into an entry with the most common genes and DNA. For this sample the table gives 400,000 to 600,000 distinct CDR3 sequences, of which about 16% were detected only once. Together, the top ten hold 25% to 30% of the sample. Input material: blood. The receptors were sampled from a woman in her twenties or thirties with Graves' ophthalmopathy.

This clonotype has a count of ten or more. The gene calls are TRBV2 and TRBJ1-1; unclear D gene. The V end was cut by 6 bases, the J end by 1 base, with 9 bases between. This CDR3 is 13 amino acids long. Looked up from germline, CDR1 is SNHLY and CDR2 is FYNNEI. The CDR3, as DNA: TGTGCCAGCAGGGGGTATAAGAACACTGAAGCTTTCTTT. Its protein product is CASRGYKNTEAFF.

Many counts were recorded for this clonotype. The chain uses TRBV28 and TRBJ2-7, with 10 nucleotides matching TRBD1. Germline-derived CDR1 and CDR2 are MDHEN and SYDVKM. The CDR3 is 14 residues long. V lost 4 bases and J lost 4; bases outside the gene matches: 4. This CDR3 reads CASSSDRGEYEQYF. DNA for the CDR3: TGTGCCAGCAGTTCGGACAGGGGGGAATACGAGCAGTACTTC. The complete variable domain, with remaining parts taken from reference TRBV28 and TRBJ2-7, reads DVKVTQSSRYLVKRTGEKVFLECVQDMDHENMFWYRQDPGLGLRLIYFSYDVKMKEKGDIPEGYSVSREKKERFSLILESASTNQTSMYLCASSSDRGEYEQYFGPGTRLTVT.

This clonotype was observed a handful of times. V gene TRBV9 combines with J gene TRBJ2-7, with TRBD1 matching 8 bases. CDR3 length: 14 residues. V was pared by 0 bases and J by 4 bases, with 3 bases of the junction left unmatched. In germline, CDR1 is SGDLS, CDR2 YYNGEE. CDR3 region: CASSVVGQGYEQYF. The CDR3 DNA reads TGTGCCAGCAGCGTAGTAGGACAGGGTTACGAGCAGTACTTC. Full variable domain (remainder filled in from reference TRBV9 and TRBJ2-7): DSGVTQTPKHLITATGQRVTLRCSPRSGDLSVYWYQQSLDQGLQFLIQYYNGEERAKGNILERFSAQQFPDLHSELNLSSLELGDSALYFCASSVVGQGYEQYFGPGTRLTVT.

This clonotype has at least ten counts. The chain is built from TRBV20-1 and TRBJ2-7; 8 bases align to TRBD2. CDR1 is DFQATT, CDR2 SNEGSKA, per germline (reference sequence). With V trimmed by 3 bases and J by 5 bases, 6 bases remained unmatched. This CDR3 contains 13 residues. The CDR3 sequence: CSASPGGGDEQYF. The CDR3 DNA reads TGCAGTGCTAGCCCGGGGGGGGGCGACGAGCAGTACTTC.

In this sample, this clonotype turned up many times. The rearrangement joins TRBV28 to TRBJ1-1; no firm D call. Looked up from germline, CDR1 is MDHEN and CDR2 is SYDVKM. The CDR3 has 17 amino acids. The V gene lost 6 bases and the J gene lost 0 bases, with 20 bases spanning the gap. The CDR3 DNA reads TGTGCCAGCAGCTCCGGCTGGGCGGGTGGCATGAACACTGAAGCTTTCTTT. Encoded protein: CASSSGWAGGMNTEAFF.

This clonotype was recorded at least ten times. The CDR3 DNA follows: TGCAGTGGTCAACAGGGAAGGACTGAAGCTTTCTTT. Residues: CSGQQGRTEAFF. V is TRBV20-1 and J is TRBJ1-1, with D possibly being TRBD1 (6 bases). Germline V gene lookup returns CDR1 DFQATT and CDR2 SNEGSKA (reference sequence). V shed 7 bases and J shed 5 bases, with 14 bases lying between them. CDR3 length equals 12 residues.

In its sample, this clonotype was seen a few times. The chain couples TRBV19 to TRBJ2-3, with 7 bases that match TRBD1. From germline, CDR1 is LNHDA and CDR2 SQIVND (reference sequence). The trim removed 9 bases at V and 6 bases at J, leaving 9 bases unmatched. This CDR3 has 13 amino acids. DNA of the CDR3: TGTGCCAGCGCACAGGGGCACGGGGATACGCAGTATTTT. Translation gives CASAQGHGDTQYF.

In its sample, this clonotype was seen a few times. This chain links TRBV6-5 with TRBJ2-7, with D hard to call. Per germline, CDR1 MNHEY and CDR2 SVGAGI. V gave up 0 bases and J gave up 2 bases, with 8 bases separating them. The CDR3 extends over 14 amino acids. The CDR3 protein is CASSYSRVAYEQYF. CDR3 DNA: TGTGCCAGCAGTTACTCTCGGGTAGCCTACGAGCAGTACTTC.

The genes are TRBV11-2 and TRBJ2-4; TRBD2 is a possible D gene (7 bases). CDR1 is SGHAT and CDR2 is FQNNGV in the germline V gene. With 3 bases removed from V and 8 bases from J, the gap between germline ends came to 11 bases. The CDR3 covers 13 residues. CDR3 in amino acids: CASSLKGGYIQYF. The CDR3 region has the DNA TGTGCCAGCAGCTTGAAGGGGGGGTACATTCAGTACTTC.

The J gene is TRBJ2-2, the V gene TRBV7-3; D unresolved. The CDR3 extends over 13 amino acids. V lost 4 bases to trimming and J lost 6 bases, with 9 bases between them. From germline, CDR1 is SGHTA and CDR2 FQGTGA. The CDR3 sequence is CASSSTWAGELFF. Written as DNA, the CDR3 is TGTGCCAGCAGCTCAACATGGGCCGGGGAGCTGTTTTTT. Full variable domain (missing parts from reference TRBV7-3 and TRBJ2-2): GAGVSQTPSNKVTEKGKYVELRCDPISGHTALYWYRQSLGQGPEFLIYFQGTGAADDSGLPNDRFFAVRPEGSVSTLKIQRTERGDSAVYLCASSSTWAGELFFGEGSRLTVL.